What follows are 10 T cell receptor beta chains derived from one specimen sequenced in a study of blood T cell repertoires in COVID-19. Sequencing was performed with immunoSEQ multiplex PCR; in TCRdb, only in-frame clones are kept and a portion is missing. The table records about 210,000 clones, 80% to 85% of them present only once. Source material: PBMCs or T cells enriched from blood (not recorded which). The source is a woman in her 50s with acute COVID-19.

The rearrangement uses TRBV6-5 and TRBJ1-4; D ambiguous. CDR3 length equals 15 residues. The V gene lost 2 bases and the J gene lost 5 bases, with 12 bases spanning the gap. Germline V gene data show CDR1 as MNHEY and CDR2 as SVGAGI. CDR3 region: CASSYTDGGNEKLFF. Written as DNA, the CDR3 is TGTGCCAGCAGTTACACGGACGGAGGGAATGAAAAACTGTTTTTT.

The V and J genes are TRBV19 and TRBJ2-1; 8 nucleotides line up with TRBD2. Germline V lookup: CDR1 LNHDA, CDR2 SQIVND (reference sequence). This CDR3 contains 15 residues. The junction had 9 bases not matched to a gene; V was cut back by 6 bases and J by 5 bases. In DNA form, the CDR3 reads TGTGCCAGTAGACTTACTAGCGGTGAGAACAATGAGCAGTTCTTC. This sequence encodes CASRLTSGENNEQFF.

The chain combines TRBV5-1 with TRBJ2-3; possible D gene TRBD2, 6 bases. Germline V gene data show CDR1 as SGHRS and CDR2 as YFSETQ. V was clipped by 4 bases and J by 3 bases, with 12 bases between them. The CDR3 sequence is 14 residues long. The CDR3 coding sequence is TGCGCCAGCAGCCACGGGACTCGTACAGATACGCAGTATTTT. Encoded protein: CASSHGTRTDTQYF.

CDR3 sequence reads: CASSLAGGQETQYF. Here the CDR3 DNA reads TGTGCCAGCAGCTTAGCCGGGGGCCAAGAGACCCAGTACTTC. The V and J genes are TRBV7-2 and TRBJ2-5, with D tentatively TRBD2 (6 bases). Germline lookup yields CDR1 SGHTA and CDR2 FQGNSA. V lost 0 bases, J lost 1 base, and 6 bases lay in between. The CDR3 runs 14 residues. Full variable domain (rest looked up from reference TRBV7-2 and TRBJ2-5): GAGVSQSPSNKVTEKGKDVELRCDPISGHTALYWYRQSLGQGLEFLIYFQGNSAPDKSGLPSDRFSAERTGGSVSTLTIQRTQQEDSAVYLCASSLAGGQETQYFGPGTRLLVL.

As concerns this clone: A junction end diverges from the germline sequence, so it may reflect a read error. The rearrangement joins TRBV18 to TRBJ2-1; the match to TRBD1 covers 7 bases. The CDR3 covers 15 residues. Germline V gene sequence: CDR1 KGHSH, CDR2 LQKENI. The CDR3 region is CVSSPPGTANNEQFF. CDR3 coding DNA: TGTGTCAGCTCACCACCCGGGACAGCAAACAATGAGCAGTTCTTC.

The V call is TRBV7-9, the J call TRBJ2-1; TRBD1 might be the D (5 bases). Looked up from germline, CDR1 is SEHNR and CDR2 is FQNEAQ (reference sequence). The CDR3 has 15 amino acids. Between the trimmed V and J ends, which lost 3 bases and 5 bases, there was a span of 14 bases. CDR3 DNA: TGTGCCAGCAGCTTGCAGGACATTAGAAACAATGAGCAGTTCTTC. Its protein is CASSLQDIRNNEQFF. The whole variable domain, filled in from reference TRBV7-9 and TRBJ2-1, reads DTGVSQNPRHKITKRGQNVTFRCDPISEHNRLYWYRQTLGQGPEFLTYFQNEAQLEKSRLLSDRFSAERPKGSFSTLEIQRTEQGDSAMYLCASSLQDIRNNEQFFGPGTRLTVL.

The chain carries TRBV28 and TRBJ1-3, with 8 bases aligning to TRBD1. V lost 3 bases to trimming and J lost 5 bases; unmatched junction nucleotides: 3. CDR3 length equals 14 residues. Germline V gives CDR1 MDHEN, CDR2 SYDVKM. In nucleotides, the CDR3 is TGTGCCAGCAGTTTGGACAGGGCAAGAAACACCATATATTTT. It specifies CASSLDRARNTIYF. The entire variable domain, with the rest obtained from reference TRBV28 and TRBJ1-3, is as follows: DVKVTQSSRYLVKRTGEKVFLECVQDMDHENMFWYRQDPGLGLRLIYFSYDVKMKEKGDIPEGYSVSREKKERFSLILESASTNQTSMYLCASSLDRARNTIYFGEGSWLTVV.

The chain uses TRBV19 and TRBJ1-5; D is possibly TRBD1 (5 bases). The CDR3 has 14 residues. The germline V gene encodes CDR1 LNHDA and CDR2 SQIVND (reference sequence). V was clipped by 3 bases and J by 5 bases, with 11 bases between them. CDR3 protein: CASSIRGWDQPQHF. Here the CDR3 DNA reads TGTGCCAGTAGTATTAGGGGATGGGATCAGCCCCAGCATTTT.

The chain links TRBV18 to TRBJ2-1, with 10 bases lining up with TRBD2. Germline values: CDR1 KGHSH, CDR2 LQKENI. CDR3 length: 14 residues. After removal of 4 bases from V and 15 bases from J, the junction contained 12 bases not matched to a gene. CDR3 DNA sequence: TGTGCCAGCTCACTGACTAGCGGGCTTTCCGAGGCGTTCTTC. Translation gives CASSLTSGLSEAFF.

This clone was counted only a few times. Within the sample, other DNA sequences also encode this same CDR3. The rearrangement links TRBV5-1 to TRBJ2-7; a possible D gene is TRBD2 (5 bases). The CDR3 sequence is 14 residues long. The germline V and J ends were trimmed by 0 bases and 0 bases, with 7 bases remaining between them. Germline V gene lookup returns CDR1 SGHRS and CDR2 YFSETQ. The CDR3: CASSLVGSSYEQYF. CDR3 in DNA: TGCGCCAGCAGCTTGGTAGGGAGCTCCTACGAGCAGTACTTC.